The 14 T cell receptor beta chains given below trace back to one sample, sequenced in a study of blood T cell repertoires in COVID-19. The method was immunoSEQ multiplex PCR; TCRdb's version includes in-frame clones alone and lacks a portion of them. Of approximately 320,000 clones in the sample, about 92% were seen once. Sequencing was performed on PBMCs or T cells enriched from blood (not recorded which). These receptors all come from a man aged 55 to 70 who had recovered from COVID-19.

This chain connects TRBV7-9 to TRBJ2-7; 12 nucleotides line up with TRBD2. There are 18 residues in the CDR3. The ends lost 2 bases at V and 1 base at J; junction bases unmatched: 9. Germline V gives CDR1 SEHNR, CDR2 FQNEAQ (reference sequence). The DNA of the CDR3 is TGTGCCAGCAGCTTACTACGACCCGGGACTAGCGGGTCCTACGAGCAGTACTTC. Protein sequence: CASSLLRPGTSGSYEQYF.

The chain joins TRBV10-3 to TRBJ1-2; TRBD1 is a possible D gene (5 bases). Between the trimmed V and J ends, which lost 2 bases and 4 bases, there was a span of 8 bases. From germline, CDR1 is ENHRY and CDR2 SYGVKD. The CDR3 has 13 amino acids. CDR3 protein: CAISEDSLYGYTF. The CDR3 DNA reads as TGTGCCATCAGTGAGGACAGTCTCTATGGCTACACCTTC.

CDR3 sequence reads: CASSQDRAGGETQYF. CDR3 DNA sequence: TGTGCCAGCAGCCAAGATCGGGCAGGGGGTGAGACCCAGTACTTC. V is TRBV4-2 and J is TRBJ2-5, with 7 bases matching TRBD1. CDR1 LGHNA and CDR2 YNFKEQ come from the germline V gene. After removal of 0 bases from V and 5 bases from J, the junction contained 6 bases not matched to a gene. The CDR3 length is 15 residues.

The chain recombines TRBV6-5 with TRBJ2-3; 7 bases match TRBD2. Germline V gene sequence: CDR1 MNHEY, CDR2 SVGAGI. CDR3 size: 14 residues. Trimming cost V 8 bases and J 3 bases; bases outside gene matches: 8. CDR3 in DNA: TGTGCCAGCCGGCGGGGACTAAGAACAGATACGCAGTATTTT. This gives the protein CASRRGLRTDTQYF.

The rearrangement uses TRBV7-2 and TRBJ1-2; a weak D match, TRBD1 (5 bases). The length of the CDR3 is 16 residues. The V end lost 1 base, the J end lost 2 bases, and 14 bases lay between the germline ends. Germline V gene sequence: CDR1 SGHTA, CDR2 FQGNSA. In DNA, the CDR3 is TGTGCCAGCAGCTTAGTGCTTCGGGGGGGGAACTATGGCTACACCTTC. The encoded protein is CASSLVLRGGNYGYTF.

The chain combines TRBV27 with TRBJ1-6; unclear D gene. Looked up from germline, CDR1 is MNHEY and CDR2 is SMNVEV (reference sequence). This CDR3 spans 14 amino acids. The V gene lost 6 bases and the J gene lost 5 bases, with 11 bases spanning the gap. The CDR3: CASSYNRNNSPLHF. The CDR3 DNA is TGTGCCAGCAGCTACAACAGAAATAATTCACCCCTCCACTTT.

The chain couples TRBV29-1 to TRBJ1-2, with 7 bases identical to TRBD1. Germline values: CDR1 SQVTM, CDR2 ANQGSEA. The ends lost 0 bases at V and 5 bases at J; junction bases unmatched: 6. CDR3 size: 14 residues. The CDR3 reads CSVEDRGGGYGYTF. The DNA for the CDR3 is TGCAGCGTTGAAGATAGAGGGGGCGGGTATGGCTACACCTTC.

The V gene is TRBV4-3, the J gene TRBJ1-2, with D uncertain. The CDR3 runs to 17 residues. V lost 0 bases and J lost 3, with 17 bases in between. The V gene's germline CDR1 is LGHNA and CDR2 YSLEER. This chain's CDR3 is CASSQDHGRRSDYGYTF. CDR3 nucleotides: TGCGCCAGCAGCCAAGATCATGGCAGGCGTTCCGACTATGGCTACACCTTC.

The chain has TRBV14 and TRBJ2-7; D is undetermined. CDR3 length equals 16 residues. Germline CDR1 is SGHDN and CDR2 is FVKESK. V lost 4 bases and J 0 bases, leaving 16 bases between the germline ends. CDR3 region: CASSRFYRDNSYEQYF. The DNA for the CDR3 is TGTGCCAGCAGCCGGTTCTATAGAGACAACTCCTACGAGCAGTACTTC.

The chain links TRBV21-1 to TRBJ1-2; the table assigns TRBD1, which was not confirmed against the DNA. TRBV21-1 has pseudogene status. The CDR3 loop spans 17 amino acids. The CDR3 loop is CASSKGGEGAYYYGYTF. In DNA, the CDR3 is TGTGCCAGCAGCAAAGGCGGAGAGGGGGCGTACTACTATGGCTACACCTTC.

This chain links TRBV7-2 with TRBJ1-2; 12 bases align to TRBD1. The V gene's germline CDR1 is SGHTA and CDR2 FQGNSA. Trimming removed 5 bases from V and 8 bases from J; junction bases left unmatched: 9. CDR3 length: 15 amino acids. DNA for the CDR3: TGTGCCAGCAGCCCCAATGGGGACAGGGGGCGCGGCTACACCTTC. Its protein is CASSPNGDRGRGYTF. Drawing the rest from reference TRBV7-2 and TRBJ1-2, the complete variable domain is GAGVSQSPSNKVTEKGKDVELRCDPISGHTALYWYRQSLGQGLEFLIYFQGNSAPDKSGLPSDRFSAERTGGSVSTLTIQRTQQEDSAVYLCASSPNGDRGRGYTFGSGTRLTVV.

V usage is TRBV30 and J usage is TRBJ1-1, with D possibly being TRBD1 (5 bases). The CDR3 has 12 amino acids. The germline V and J ends were trimmed by 4 bases and 7 bases, with 13 bases remaining between them. Per the germline V gene, CDR1 is GTSNPN and CDR2 is SVGIG (reference sequence). Written as DNA, the CDR3 is TGTGCCTGGACCATGGGGCCAAGTGAAGCTTTCTTT. This codes for CAWTMGPSEAFF. The full variable domain, its missing parts supplied by reference TRBV30 and TRBJ1-1, is SQTIHQWPATLVQPVGSPLSLECTVEGTSNPNLYWYRQAAGRGLQLLFYSVGIGQISSEVPQNLSASRPQDRQFILSSKKLLLSDSGFYLCAWTMGPSEAFFGQGTRLTVV.

The chain employs TRBV7-9 and TRBJ2-3; 7 bases match TRBD2. The CDR3 length is 14 residues. Germline-derived CDR1 and CDR2 are SEHNR and FQNEAQ (reference sequence). The V and J ends lost 5 bases and 1 base, in that order; junction bases with no gene match: 3. CDR3 amino acids: CASSAGDGTDTQYF. The CDR3 DNA follows: TGTGCCAGCAGCGCGGGGGACGGCACAGATACGCAGTATTTT.

The chain carries TRBV3-1 (or the pseudogene TRBV3-2) and TRBJ2-1; D remains unclear. Germline assignment: CDR1 LGHDT and CDR2 YNNKEL (reference sequence). V gave up 4 bases and J gave up 0 bases, with 10 bases separating them. CDR3 length equals 15 residues. CDR3 sequence reads: CASSLTRGSYNEQFF. CDR3 sequence (DNA): TGTGCCAGCAGCCTCACCCGCGGCTCCTACAATGAGCAGTTCTTC.